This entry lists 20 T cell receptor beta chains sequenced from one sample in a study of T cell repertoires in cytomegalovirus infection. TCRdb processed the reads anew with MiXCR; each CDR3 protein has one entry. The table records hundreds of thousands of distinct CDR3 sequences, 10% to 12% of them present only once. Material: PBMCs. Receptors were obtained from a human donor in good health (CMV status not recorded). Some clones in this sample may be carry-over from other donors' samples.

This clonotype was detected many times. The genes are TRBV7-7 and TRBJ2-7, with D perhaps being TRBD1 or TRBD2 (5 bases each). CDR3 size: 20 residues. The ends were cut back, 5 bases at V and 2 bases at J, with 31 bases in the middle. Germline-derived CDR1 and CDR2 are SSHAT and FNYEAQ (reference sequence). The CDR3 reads CASSPGPPWDGPSLAYEQYF. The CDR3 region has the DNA TGTGCCAGCAGCCCCGGACCCCCCTGGGACGGGCCCTCTCTTGCCTACGAGCAGTACTTC.

The CDR3 sequence: CATSSPRTGRFSGNTIYF. The CDR3 nucleotides read TGTGCCACCAGCAGCCCCCGGACAGGGAGATTCTCTGGAAACACCATATATTTT. This chain joins TRBV15 and TRBJ1-3; 8 positions agree with TRBD1. The junction had 10 bases not matched to a gene; V was cut back by 3 bases and J by 0 bases. The CDR3 length is 18 residues. Germline V gene sequence: CDR1 LNHNV, CDR2 YYDKDF (reference sequence).

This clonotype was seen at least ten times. The CDR3 region has the DNA TGTGCCAGCAGCTTGGCGGCCACAGATACGCAGTATTTT. Protein sequence: CASSLAATDTQYF. The chain is built from TRBV5-4 and TRBJ2-3; D remains unclear. Trimming removed 0 bases at V and 2 bases at J, with 4 bases between. The germline gives CDR1 SGHNT, CDR2 YYREEE (reference sequence). This CDR3 region has 13 residues.

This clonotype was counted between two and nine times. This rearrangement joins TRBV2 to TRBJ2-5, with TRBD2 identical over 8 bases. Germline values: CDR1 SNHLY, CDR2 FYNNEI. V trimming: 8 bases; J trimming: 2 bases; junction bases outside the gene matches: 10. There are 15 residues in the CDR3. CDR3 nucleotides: TGTGCCAGCGGGGGGACTAGTGGGAGGCAAGAGACCCAGTACTTC. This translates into CASGGTSGRQETQYF. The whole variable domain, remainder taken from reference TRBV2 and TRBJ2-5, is EPEVTQTPSHQVTQMGQEVILRCVPISNHLYFYWYRQILGQKVEFLVSFYNNEISEKSEIFDDQFSVERPDGSNFTLKIRSTKLEDSAMYFCASGGTSGRQETQYFGPGTRLLVL.

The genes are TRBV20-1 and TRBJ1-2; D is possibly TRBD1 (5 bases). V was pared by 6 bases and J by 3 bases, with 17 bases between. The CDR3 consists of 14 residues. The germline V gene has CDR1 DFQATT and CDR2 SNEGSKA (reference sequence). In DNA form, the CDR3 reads TGCAGTGCCGAAGGGGTCAGGGATGACTATGGCTACACCTTC. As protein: CSAEGVRDDYGYTF.

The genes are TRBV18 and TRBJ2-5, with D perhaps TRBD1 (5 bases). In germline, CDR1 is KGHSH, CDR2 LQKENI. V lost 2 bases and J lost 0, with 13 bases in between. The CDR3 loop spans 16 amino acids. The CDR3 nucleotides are TGTGCCAGCTCACCAAACTCTCAGGGCTACCAAGAGACCCAGTACTTC. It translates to CASSPNSQGYQETQYF.

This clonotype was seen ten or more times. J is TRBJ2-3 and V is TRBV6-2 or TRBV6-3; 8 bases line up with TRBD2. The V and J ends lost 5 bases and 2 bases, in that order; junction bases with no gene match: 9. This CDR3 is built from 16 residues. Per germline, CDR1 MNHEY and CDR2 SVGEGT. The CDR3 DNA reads TGTGCCAGCAGTGGCGGGGTAGCGGGGAACACAGATACGCAGTATTTT. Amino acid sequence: CASSGGVAGNTDTQYF.

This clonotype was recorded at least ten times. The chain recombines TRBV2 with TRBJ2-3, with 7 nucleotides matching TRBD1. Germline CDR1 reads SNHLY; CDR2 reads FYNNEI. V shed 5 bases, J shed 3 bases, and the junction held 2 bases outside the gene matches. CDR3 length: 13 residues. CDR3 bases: TGTGCCAGCAGTACGGACAGGACAGATACGCAGTATTTT. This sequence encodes CASSTDRTDTQYF.

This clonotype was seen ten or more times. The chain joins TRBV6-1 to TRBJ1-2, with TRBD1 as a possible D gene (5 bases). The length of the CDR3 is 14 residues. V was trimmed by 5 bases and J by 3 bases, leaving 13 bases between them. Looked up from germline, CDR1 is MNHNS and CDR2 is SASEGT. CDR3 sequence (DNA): TGTGCCAGCAGTCGAGGACACACTCACTATGGCTACACCTTC. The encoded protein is CASSRGHTHYGYTF.

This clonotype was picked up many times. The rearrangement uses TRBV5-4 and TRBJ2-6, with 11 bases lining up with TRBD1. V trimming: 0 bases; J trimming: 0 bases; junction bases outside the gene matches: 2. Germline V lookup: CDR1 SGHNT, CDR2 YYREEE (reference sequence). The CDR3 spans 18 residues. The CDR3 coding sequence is TGTGCCAGCAGCTTGGTCGGGACAGGGGGCTCTGGGGCCAACGTCCTGACTTTC. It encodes CASSLVGTGGSGANVLTF.

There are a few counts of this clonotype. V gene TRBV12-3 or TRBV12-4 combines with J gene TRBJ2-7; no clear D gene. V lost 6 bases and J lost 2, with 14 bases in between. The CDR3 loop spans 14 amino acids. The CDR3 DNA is TGTGCCAGCAGGCTGGGCCGCTACCCCTACGAGCAGTACTTC. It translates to CASRLGRYPYEQYF.

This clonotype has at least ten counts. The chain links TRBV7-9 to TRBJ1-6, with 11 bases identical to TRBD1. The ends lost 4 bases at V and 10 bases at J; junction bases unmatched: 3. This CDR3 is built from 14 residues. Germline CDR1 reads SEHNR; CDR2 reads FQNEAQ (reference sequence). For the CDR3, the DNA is TGTGCCAGCAGCTGGGACAGGGGGGAGTCACCCCTCCACTTT. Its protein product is CASSWDRGESPLHF.

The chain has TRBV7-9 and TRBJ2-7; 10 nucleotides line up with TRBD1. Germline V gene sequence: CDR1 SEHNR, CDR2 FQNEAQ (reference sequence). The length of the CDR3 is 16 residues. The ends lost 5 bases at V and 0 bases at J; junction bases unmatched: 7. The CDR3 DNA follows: TGTGCCAGCAGCATCGGGACAGGGGTTACCTCCTACGAGCAGTACTTC. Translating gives CASSIGTGVTSYEQYF.

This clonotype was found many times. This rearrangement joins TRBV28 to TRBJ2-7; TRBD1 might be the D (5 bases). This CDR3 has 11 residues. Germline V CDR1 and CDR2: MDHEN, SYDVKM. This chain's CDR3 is CAWGRYYEQYF. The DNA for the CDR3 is TGTGCTTGGGGCCGATACTACGAGCAGTACTTC.

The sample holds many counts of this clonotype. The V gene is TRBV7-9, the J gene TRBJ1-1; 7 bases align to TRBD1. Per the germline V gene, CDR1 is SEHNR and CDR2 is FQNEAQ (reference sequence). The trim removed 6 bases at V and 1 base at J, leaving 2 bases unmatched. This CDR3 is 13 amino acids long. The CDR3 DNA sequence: TGTGCCAGCAGTTCAGGGGGGAACACTGAAGCTTTCTTT. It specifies CASSSGGNTEAFF.

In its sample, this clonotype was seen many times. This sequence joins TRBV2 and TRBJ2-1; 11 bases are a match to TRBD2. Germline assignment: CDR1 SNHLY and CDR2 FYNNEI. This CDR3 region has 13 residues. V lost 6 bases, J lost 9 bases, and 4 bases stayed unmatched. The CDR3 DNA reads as TGTGCCAGCAGAGGACTAGCGGGTGGTGAGCAGTTCTTC. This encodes CASRGLAGGEQFF.

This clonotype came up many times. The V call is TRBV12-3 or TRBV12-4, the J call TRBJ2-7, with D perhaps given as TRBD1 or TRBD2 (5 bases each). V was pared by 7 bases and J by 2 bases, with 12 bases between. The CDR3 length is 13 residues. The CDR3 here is CASTTGTAYEQYF. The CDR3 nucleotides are TGTGCCAGCACCACCGGGACCGCCTACGAGCAGTACTTC.

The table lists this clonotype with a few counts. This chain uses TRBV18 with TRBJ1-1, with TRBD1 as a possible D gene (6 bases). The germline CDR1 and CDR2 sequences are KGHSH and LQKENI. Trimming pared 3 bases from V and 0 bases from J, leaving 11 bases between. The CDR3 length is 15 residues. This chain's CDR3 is CASSPVTGLNTEAFF. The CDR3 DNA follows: TGTGCCAGCTCACCGGTTACAGGGCTGAACACTGAAGCTTTCTTT.

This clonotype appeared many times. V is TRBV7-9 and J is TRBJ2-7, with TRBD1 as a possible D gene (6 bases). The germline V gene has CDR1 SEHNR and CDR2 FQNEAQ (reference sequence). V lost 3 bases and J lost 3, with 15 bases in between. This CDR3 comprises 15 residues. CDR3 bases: TGTGCCAGCAGCTTGTTGGGGGCCCCCGGCTACGAGCAGTACTTC. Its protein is CASSLLGAPGYEQYF.

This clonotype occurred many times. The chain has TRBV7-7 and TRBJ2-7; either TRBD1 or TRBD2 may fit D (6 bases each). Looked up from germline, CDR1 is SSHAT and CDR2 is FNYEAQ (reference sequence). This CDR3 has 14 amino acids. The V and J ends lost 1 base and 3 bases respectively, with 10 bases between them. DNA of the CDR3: TGTGCCAGCAGCTTAGATGGGGGGCACTACGAGCAGTACTTC. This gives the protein CASSLDGGHYEQYF.